This T cell receptor beta chain was documented in a study of radiation and T cells in renal cell carcinoma. Findings and limits, study-wide: Baseline intratumoral clonotype presence is unknown without pretreatment biopsies. From baseline, blood top tumor clonotypes peaked at 2 weeks post-radiation.

In the case of this clone: Its target is unknown.

Clones were sequenced by immunoSEQ multiplex PCR, and TCRdb holds only the in-frame ones, with some missing. The profile shows approximately 170,000 clones, 88% of them singletons. V was trimmed by 5 bases and J by 10 bases, leaving 9 bases between them. The length of the CDR3 is 11 residues. Germline CDR1 is LNHDA and CDR2 is SQIVND (reference sequence). The time point was: blood 4 weeks post-SBRT, at nephrectomy. As to treatment: 15 Gy SBRT to primary tumor, nephrectomy 4 weeks later. Nephrectomy followed 15 Gy stereotactic body radiation by 4 weeks. Blood was sampled at baseline, 2 weeks and 4 weeks after SBRT.

The TCR was taken from a woman between 50 and 59 years old with renal cell carcinoma. The sequenced sample was blood, obtained from a patient whose treatment included radiotherapy and nephrectomy. J is TRBJ2-1 and V is TRBV19; D gene uncertain. The CDR3 sequence: CASSHTSEQFF. The CDR3 DNA is TGTGCCAGTAGTCACACGAGCGAGCAGTTCTTC.